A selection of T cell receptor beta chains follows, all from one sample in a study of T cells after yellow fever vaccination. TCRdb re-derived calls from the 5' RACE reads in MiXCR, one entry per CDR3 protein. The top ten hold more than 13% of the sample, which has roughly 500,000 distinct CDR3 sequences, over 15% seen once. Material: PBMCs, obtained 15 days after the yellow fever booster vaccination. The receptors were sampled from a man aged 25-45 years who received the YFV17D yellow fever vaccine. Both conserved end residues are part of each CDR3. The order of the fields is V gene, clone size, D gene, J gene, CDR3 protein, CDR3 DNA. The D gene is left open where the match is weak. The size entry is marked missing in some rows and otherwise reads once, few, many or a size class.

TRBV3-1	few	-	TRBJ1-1	CASSQKGRTQDTEAFF	TGTGCCAGCAGCCAGAAAGGCAGGACGCAGGACACTGAAGCTTTCTTT
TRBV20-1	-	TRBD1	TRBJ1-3	CSVWTGGNTIYF	TGCAGTGTTTGGACAGGAGGAAACACCATATATTTT
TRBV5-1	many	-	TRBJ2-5	CASSLVVSRETQYF	TGCGCCAGCAGCTTGGTTGTTAGCCGGGAGACCCAGTACTTC
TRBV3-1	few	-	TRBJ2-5	CASSQGLTGLQETQYF	TGTGCCAGCAGCCAAGGGCTCACCGGCCTCCAAGAGACCCAGTACTTC
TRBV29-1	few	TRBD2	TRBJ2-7	CSAGLAGAGEQYF	TGCAGCGCTGGGCTAGCGGGAGCGGGAGAGCAGTACTTC
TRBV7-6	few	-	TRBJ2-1	CASSLVLATNEQFF	TGTGCCAGCAGCTTAGTCCTGGCCACTAATGAGCAGTTCTTC
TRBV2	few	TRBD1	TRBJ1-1	CASLDRGVGTEAFF	TGTGCCAGCCTAGACAGGGGAGTAGGCACTGAAGCTTTCTTT
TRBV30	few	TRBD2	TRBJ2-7	CAWRMTSGSYEQYF	TGTGCCTGGAGGATGACTAGCGGGAGCTACGAGCAGTACTTC
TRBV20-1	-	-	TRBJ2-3	CSARAEVATDTQYF	TGCAGTGCTAGGGCGGAGGTAGCCACAGATACGCAGTATTTT
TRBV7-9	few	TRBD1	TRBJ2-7	CASSQGTGGFYEQYF	TGTGCCAGCAGCCAAGGGACAGGGGGCTTCTACGAGCAGTACTTC
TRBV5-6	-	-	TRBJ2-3	CASSLEGGYSPDTQYF	TGTGCCAGCAGCTTGGAGGGCGGCTATTCTCCAGATACGCAGTATTTT
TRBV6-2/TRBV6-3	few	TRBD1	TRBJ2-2	CASSAQGDTGELFF	TGTGCCAGCAGTGCTCAGGGGGACACCGGGGAGCTGTTTTTT
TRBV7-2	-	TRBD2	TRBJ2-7	CASSFTRTSGSSYEQYF	TGTGCCAGCAGCTTTACACGGACTAGCGGGAGCTCCTACGAGCAGTACTTC